This TCR beta chain was obtained from a study of T cells after yellow fever vaccination. Whole-study findings and limits: The study re-detected most primary-vaccination clones after the booster (roughly 95% CD4, 80% to 90% CD8). Contaminants from the bulk population, in the form of abundant clonotypes, could be found in FACS-sorted repertoires.

Germline-derived CDR1 and CDR2 are SGHRS and YFSETQ. V gave up 4 bases and J gave up 9 bases; unmatched junction bases: 7. The CDR3 runs to 13 residues. Details on this clonotype: Its antigen is still unknown.

TCRdb reprocessed the 5' RACE reads with MiXCR, giving one entry per CDR3 protein. The sample yields about 360,000 distinct CDR3 sequences, under 7.5% seen once. Sample: PBMCs, taken 5 days after the yellow fever booster vaccination. J is TRBJ2-1 and V is TRBV5-1, with 7 nucleotides matching TRBD1. This clonotype originated in a man younger than 45 who received the YFV17D yellow fever vaccine. The CDR3, as DNA: TGCGCCAGCAGCGTATTACAGGGGATTGAGCAGTTCTTC. Its protein product is CASSVLQGIEQFF.